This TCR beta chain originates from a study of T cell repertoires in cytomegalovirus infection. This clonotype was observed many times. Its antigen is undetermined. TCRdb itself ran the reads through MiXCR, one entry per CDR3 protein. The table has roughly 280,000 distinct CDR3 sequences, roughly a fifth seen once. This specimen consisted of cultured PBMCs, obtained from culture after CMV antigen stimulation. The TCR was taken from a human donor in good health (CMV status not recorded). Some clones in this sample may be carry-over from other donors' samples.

The CDR3 region is CASSPFAGGPSYEQYF. The CDR3 nucleotides read TGTGCCAGCAGCCCGTTCGCGGGAGGGCCCTCCTACGAGCAGTACTTC. The chain recombines TRBV7-2 with TRBJ2-7; TRBD2 agrees at 9 bases. The CDR3 is 16 amino acids. The germline V gene has CDR1 SGHTA and CDR2 FQGNSA. The V and J ends lost 5 bases and 0 bases, in that order; junction bases with no gene match: 8.